Shown below are 28 T cell receptor beta chains from a single sample sequenced in a study of T-cell memory formation after mild COVID-19. TCRdb called the 5' RACE reads again in MiXCR, with one record for every CDR3 protein. This sample yields approximately 570,000 distinct CDR3 sequences, of which under 20% are seen a single time; approximately 12% belongs to the top ten. Sequencing was done on a sample of PBMCs or a T cell subset sorted from them (not recorded which). All receptors come from an adult woman who had mild COVID-19 (a few samples of this study predate the infection). Cell type and time point are not known.

This clonotype was observed a handful of times. V and J are TRBV4-3 and TRBJ2-2, with 8 bases identical to TRBD2. J gave up 2 bases and V 0 bases, and 8 bases lay outside the gene matches. Per germline, CDR1 LGHNA and CDR2 YSLEER. The CDR3 runs to 18 residues. The CDR3 here is CASSQDSSSGTNTGELFF. The DNA for the CDR3 is TGCGCCAGCAGCCAAGATTCGAGTAGCGGGACCAACACCGGGGAGCTGTTTTTT.

In its sample, this clonotype was seen a few times. The chain uses TRBV20-1 and TRBJ2-3; D is perhaps TRBD2 (6 bases). The CDR3 spans 12 residues. V dropped 7 bases and J dropped 5 bases, with 13 bases sitting between them. The germline V gene encodes CDR1 DFQATT and CDR2 SNEGSKA (reference sequence). The CDR3 spells CSGTGGIDTQYF. In DNA form, the CDR3 reads TGCAGTGGAACCGGCGGGATAGATACGCAGTATTTT.

This clonotype was seen more than once but under ten times. This chain uses TRBV7-9 with TRBJ2-5, with a weak D call TRBD2 (6 bases). The germline gives CDR1 SEHNR, CDR2 FQNEAQ (reference sequence). Trimming stripped 1 base from V and 3 bases from J, with 9 bases between. The CDR3 is 14 amino acids. CDR3 loop: CASSLDLAKETQYF. The CDR3 DNA follows: TGTGCCAGCAGCTTAGATCTAGCGAAAGAGACCCAGTACTTC.

This clonotype came up many times. The rearrangement uses TRBV7-8 and TRBJ1-5; possibly TRBD1 for D (6 bases). The CDR3 contains 17 residues. Trimming removed 6 bases from V and 0 bases from J, with 18 bases in between. CDR1 is SGHVS and CDR2 is FQNEAQ in the germline V gene. This chain's CDR3 is CASSPEGPGHSNQPQHF. The CDR3 bases are TGTGCCAGCAGTCCAGAGGGGCCGGGACATAGCAATCAGCCCCAGCATTTT. Full variable domain (rest looked up from reference TRBV7-8 and TRBJ1-5): GAGVSQSPRYKVAKRGQDVALRCDPISGHVSLFWYQQALGQGPEFLTYFQNEAQLDKSGLPSDRFFAERPEGSVSTLKIQRTQQEDSAVYLCASSPEGPGHSNQPQHFGDGTRLSIL.

The V and J genes are TRBV12-3 or TRBV12-4 and TRBJ1-1; TRBD1 is a possible D gene (6 bases). V was shortened by 6 bases and J by 8 bases, with 13 bases between the two germline ends. There are 12 residues in the CDR3. The CDR3 spells CASSWTAREAFF. In DNA, the CDR3 is TGTGCCAGCAGCTGGACAGCGAGGGAAGCTTTCTTT.

This rearrangement joins TRBV15 to TRBJ2-2; 7 nucleotides agree with TRBD2. Germline-derived CDR1 and CDR2 are LNHNV and YYDKDF (reference sequence). The CDR3 is made up of 16 amino acids. Unmatched junction bases numbered 9, after V lost 1 base and J lost 7 bases. The CDR3, as DNA: TGTGCCACCAGCAGAGGCCGGGTCTCGGGAGGCGGGGAGCTGTTTTTT. It yields the protein CATSRGRVSGGGELFF. Supplemented by reference TRBV15 and TRBJ2-2, the full variable domain reads DAMVIQNPRYQVTQFGKPVTLSCSQTLNHNVMYWYQQKSSQAPKLLFHYYDKDFNNEADTPDNFQSRRPNTSFCFLDIRSPGLGDTAMYLCATSRGRVSGGGELFFGEGSRLTVL.

The chain has TRBV27 and TRBJ1-5, with 9 bases aligning to TRBD1. CDR3 length: 16 residues. Germline CDR1 reads MNHEY; CDR2 reads SMNVEV (reference sequence). With V trimmed by 4 bases and J by 5 bases, 9 bases remained unmatched. The CDR3 DNA is TGTGCCAGCAGTTCGGGACAGGGCCGTGCCTATCAGCCCCAGCATTTT. As protein: CASSSGQGRAYQPQHF.

This clonotype appeared a few times. V gene TRBV24-1 combines with J gene TRBJ2-1, with 14 bases aligning to TRBD2. Germline CDR1 reads KGHDR; CDR2 reads SFDVKD. J gave up 4 bases and V 5 bases, and 3 bases lay outside the gene matches. The CDR3 is 16 residues long. The CDR3 is CATSGTSGGLYNEQFF. The CDR3 nucleotides are TGTGCCACCAGTGGGACTAGCGGGGGGTTGTACAATGAGCAGTTCTTC.

The chain joins TRBV7-2 to TRBJ1-4, with D unclear. V was shortened by 5 bases and J by 8 bases, with 18 bases between the two germline ends. The CDR3 loop spans 15 amino acids. CDR1 and CDR2 (germline): SGHTA, FQGNSA. CDR3 amino acids: CASSPGWGGSEKLFF. The CDR3 nucleotides are TGTGCCAGCAGCCCTGGTTGGGGAGGGTCGGAAAAACTGTTTTTT.

This clonotype was observed a handful of times. The chain couples TRBV24-1 to TRBJ2-7, with 7 bases matching TRBD2. This CDR3 has 16 amino acids. Germline values: CDR1 KGHDR, CDR2 SFDVKD. The V segment lost 1 base and the J segment 1 base; nucleotides outside the gene matches: 6. CDR3 region: CATSDFNGEGSYEQYF. CDR3 in DNA: TGTGCCACCAGTGATTTTAACGGGGAGGGTTCCTACGAGCAGTACTTC.

This chain links TRBV21-1 with TRBJ2-1; the table's D call TRBD1 went unverified against the DNA. TRBV21-1 is a documented pseudogene. The CDR3 extends over 14 amino acids. The CDR3 spells CASSGHRATGEQFF. The CDR3 DNA reads as TGTGCCAGCAGCGGACACAGGGCCACGGGTGAGCAGTTCTTC.

This clonotype was seen a few times. The chain links TRBV7-2 to TRBJ2-7; TRBD1 is a possible D gene (5 bases). The CDR3 extends over 14 amino acids. Germline CDR1 and CDR2: SGHTA and FQGNSA. V was cut by 3 bases and J by 3 bases, with 12 bases left in between. The CDR3 nucleotides are TGTGCCAGCAGCTTTGACAGTCAGTTCTACGAGCAGTACTTC. Amino acid sequence: CASSFDSQFYEQYF.

CDR3 in DNA: TGCGCCAGCAGCTCGCAGACAGAGATCTCCTACAATGAGCAGTTCTTC. Its translation: CASSSQTEISYNEQFF. The V and J genes are TRBV5-1 and TRBJ2-1, with D possibly TRBD1 on 5 matching bases. CDR3 size: 16 residues. V lost 3 bases and J lost 0, with 13 bases in between. Germline values: CDR1 SGHRS, CDR2 YFSETQ.

The chain is built from TRBV6-5 and TRBJ1-1, with a possible D match to TRBD1 (6 bases). The CDR3 is made up of 15 amino acids. The germline CDR1 and CDR2 sequences are MNHEY and SVGAGI. Trimming left V 6 bases short and J 8 bases short, with 22 bases between. Written as DNA, the CDR3 is TGTGCCAGCAGGACTTCCCAGGGGTCCCCCCCGGAAGCTTTCTTT. As protein: CASRTSQGSPPEAFF.

This clonotype occurred a few times. The chain employs TRBV4-1 and TRBJ1-2, with no clear D. V gave up 4 bases and J gave up 4 bases, with 16 bases separating them. Germline loops: CDR1 MGHRA, CDR2 YSYEKL. The CDR3 consists of 15 residues. The CDR3 coding sequence is TGCGCCAGCAGCCCCCCGACAACATCAAGCTATGGCTACACCTTC. It codes for CASSPPTTSSYGYTF.

The chain joins TRBV7-8 to TRBJ2-6; either TRBD1 or TRBD2 may fit D (5 bases each). Germline-derived CDR1 and CDR2 are SGHVS and FQNEAQ. V lost 3 bases, J lost 1 base, and 16 bases lay in between. This CDR3 region has 18 residues. As DNA, the CDR3 is TGTGCCAGCAGCTTCCGGGACGTAACGGTATCTGGGGCCAACGTCCTGACTTTC. Translation: CASSFRDVTVSGANVLTF. The full variable domain, completed using reference TRBV7-8 and TRBJ2-6, is GAGVSQSPRYKVAKRGQDVALRCDPISGHVSLFWYQQALGQGPEFLTYFQNEAQLDKSGLPSDRFFAERPEGSVSTLKIQRTQQEDSAVYLCASSFRDVTVSGANVLTFGAGSRLTVL.

In this sample, this clonotype turned up a few times. The V gene is TRBV9, the J gene TRBJ2-5, with D perhaps TRBD2 (7 bases). V was pared by 3 bases and J by 3 bases, with 15 bases between. CDR1 is SGDLS and CDR2 is YYNGEE in the germline V gene. This CDR3 is built from 15 residues. This CDR3 is CASSGRGGSEETQYF. The CDR3 coding sequence is TGTGCCAGCAGCGGTAGGGGGGGGTCCGAAGAGACCCAGTACTTC.

This clonotype has only a few counts. The genes are TRBV7-9 and TRBJ2-5, with D unclear. Per germline, CDR1 SEHNR and CDR2 FQNEAQ (reference sequence). The CDR3 runs 13 residues. The ends were cut back, 5 bases at V and 5 bases at J, with 12 bases in the middle. The CDR3, as DNA: TGTGCCAGCAGCCGCGACTTGACGGAGACCCAGTACTTC. Residues: CASSRDLTETQYF.

The chain has TRBV18 and TRBJ1-2, with 8 bases matching TRBD1. The germline CDR1 and CDR2 sequences are KGHSH and LQKENI. The V and J ends lost 1 base and 6 bases, in that order; junction bases with no gene match: 4. There are 14 residues in the CDR3. The CDR3 here is CASSPLLTGDGYTF. The CDR3 DNA reads as TGTGCCAGCTCACCACTCTTGACAGGGGATGGCTACACCTTC.

This clonotype was counted at least ten times. V usage is TRBV15 and J usage is TRBJ2-6; D is undetermined. The V end lost 3 bases, the J end lost 0 bases, and 9 bases lay between the germline ends. CDR1 and CDR2 from the germline V gene are LNHNV and YYDKDF (reference sequence). The CDR3 extends over 16 amino acids. The CDR3 is CATSRQSTSGANVLTF. CDR3 nucleotides: TGTGCCACCAGCAGGCAGTCTACCTCTGGGGCCAACGTCCTGACTTTC.

This clonotype came up a few times. The chain employs TRBV9 and TRBJ2-1, with TRBD2 identical over 9 bases. V dropped 3 bases and J dropped 7; count of bases not matched to a gene: 11. CDR1 is SGDLS, CDR2 YYNGEE, per germline. The length of the CDR3 is 16 residues. CDR3 bases: TGTGCCAGCAGCGCACCGACTAGCGGCCCTGCTAATGAGCAGTTCTTC. It encodes CASSAPTSGPANEQFF.

This clonotype appeared a single time. This chain uses TRBV7-8 with TRBJ2-2, with 12 bases that match TRBD2. Losses at the gene ends were 5 bases for V and 5 bases for J; bases not matched to a gene: 9. The CDR3 contains 17 residues. Germline V gives CDR1 SGHVS, CDR2 FQNEAQ. The CDR3 DNA sequence: TGTGCCAGCAGCGTCCCTCTAGCGGGGGGGCGTACCGGGGAGCTGTTTTTT. Amino acid sequence: CASSVPLAGGRTGELFF.

V gene TRBV7-8 combines with J gene TRBJ2-7, with D perhaps TRBD2 (5 bases). The V end lost 8 bases, the J end lost 12 bases, and 17 bases lay between the germline ends. The CDR3 sequence is 11 residues long. Germline V gives CDR1 SGHVS, CDR2 FQNEAQ. CDR3 in DNA: TGTGCCAGCGTCAACGGGGTACTTTGGTACTTC. Translated: CASVNGVLWYF. Filled out from reference TRBV7-8 and TRBJ2-7, the complete variable domain reads GAGVSQSPRYKVAKRGQDVALRCDPISGHVSLFWYQQALGQGPEFLTYFQNEAQLDKSGLPSDRFFAERPEGSVSTLKIQRTQQEDSAVYLCASVNGVLWYFGPGTRLTVT.

This clonotype was seen repeatedly, ten times or more. J is TRBJ2-3 and V is TRBV24-1; possible D gene TRBD1, 6 bases. Trimming cost V 9 bases and J 0 bases, with 6 bases left between them. Germline V gene sequence: CDR1 KGHDR, CDR2 SFDVKD. The CDR3 length is 12 residues. The CDR3 DNA reads TGTGCCACCCAGGGGAGCACAGATACGCAGTATTTT. It yields the protein CATQGSTDTQYF.

The chain couples TRBV10-3 to TRBJ1-1; D remains unclear. Per germline, CDR1 ENHRY and CDR2 SYGVKD. V gave up 9 bases and J gave up 6 bases, with 11 bases separating them. CDR3 length: 11 residues. DNA for the CDR3: TGTGCCATTGGGGTCGGATCTGAAGCTTTCTTT. It encodes CAIGVGSEAFF.

The V gene is TRBV12-3 or TRBV12-4, the J gene TRBJ1-5; no clear D gene. This CDR3 has 14 residues. V lost 2 bases and J 6 bases, leaving 11 bases between the germline ends. The CDR3 nucleotides are TGTGCCAGCAGTTTAACGGAATCGGGTCAGCCCCAGCATTTT. Translated: CASSLTESGQPQHF.

This chain joins TRBV14 and TRBJ2-7, with 13 bases fitting TRBD2. The V segment lost 7 bases and the J segment 5 bases; nucleotides outside the gene matches: 2. This CDR3 is built from 13 residues. Germline loops: CDR1 SGHDN, CDR2 FVKESK. CDR3 loop: CASKGTSGNEQYF. CDR3 nucleotides: TGTGCCAGCAAGGGGACTAGCGGGAACGAGCAGTACTTC.

The chain joins TRBV18 to TRBJ2-1; D perhaps matches TRBD2 (5 bases). Trimming pared 2 bases from V and 7 bases from J, leaving 15 bases between. The length of the CDR3 is 15 residues. Germline CDR1 and CDR2: KGHSH and LQKENI. As DNA, the CDR3 is TGTGCCAGCTCACCAATCGAGGGTCGCAGGAATGAGCAGTTCTTC. Translation gives CASSPIEGRRNEQFF.